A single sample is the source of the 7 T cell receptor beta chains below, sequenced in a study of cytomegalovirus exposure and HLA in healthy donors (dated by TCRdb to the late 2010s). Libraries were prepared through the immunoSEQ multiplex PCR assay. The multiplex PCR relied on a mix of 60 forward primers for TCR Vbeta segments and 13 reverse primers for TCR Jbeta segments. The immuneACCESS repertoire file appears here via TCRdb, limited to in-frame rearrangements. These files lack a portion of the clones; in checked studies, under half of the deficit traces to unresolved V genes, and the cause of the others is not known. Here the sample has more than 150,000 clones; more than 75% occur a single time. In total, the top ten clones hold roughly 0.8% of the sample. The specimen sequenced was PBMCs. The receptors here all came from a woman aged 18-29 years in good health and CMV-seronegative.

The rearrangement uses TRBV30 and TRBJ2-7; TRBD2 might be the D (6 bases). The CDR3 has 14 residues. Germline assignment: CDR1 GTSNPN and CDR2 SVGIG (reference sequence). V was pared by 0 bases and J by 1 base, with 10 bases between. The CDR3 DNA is TGTGCCTGGAGTGTATTTGGGGGGTCCTACGAGCAGTACTTC. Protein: CAWSVFGGSYEQYF.

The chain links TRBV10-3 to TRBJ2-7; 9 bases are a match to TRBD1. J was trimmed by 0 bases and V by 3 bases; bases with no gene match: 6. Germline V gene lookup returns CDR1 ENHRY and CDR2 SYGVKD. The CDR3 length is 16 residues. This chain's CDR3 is CAISEARQGVSYEQYF. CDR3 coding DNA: TGTGCCATCAGTGAAGCTCGACAGGGGGTCTCCTACGAGCAGTACTTC.

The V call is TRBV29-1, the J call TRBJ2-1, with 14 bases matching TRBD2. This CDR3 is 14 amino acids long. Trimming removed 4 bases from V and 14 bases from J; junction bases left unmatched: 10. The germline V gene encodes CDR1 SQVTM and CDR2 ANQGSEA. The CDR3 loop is CSVAGTSGSMSEFF. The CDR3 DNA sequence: TGCAGCGTTGCCGGGACTAGCGGGAGTATGTCGGAGTTCTTC.

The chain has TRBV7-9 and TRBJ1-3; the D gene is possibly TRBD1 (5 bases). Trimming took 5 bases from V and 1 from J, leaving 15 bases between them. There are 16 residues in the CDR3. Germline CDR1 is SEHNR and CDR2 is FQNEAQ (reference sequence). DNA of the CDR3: TGTGCCAGCAGCCCTACTCAGCCAGGGTCTGGAAACACCATATATTTT. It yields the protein CASSPTQPGSGNTIYF. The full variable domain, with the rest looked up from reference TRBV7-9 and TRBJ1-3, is DTGVSQNPRHKITKRGQNVTFRCDPISEHNRLYWYRQTLGQGPEFLTYFQNEAQLEKSRLLSDRFSAERPKGSFSTLEIQRTEQGDSAMYLCASSPTQPGSGNTIYFGEGSWLTVV.

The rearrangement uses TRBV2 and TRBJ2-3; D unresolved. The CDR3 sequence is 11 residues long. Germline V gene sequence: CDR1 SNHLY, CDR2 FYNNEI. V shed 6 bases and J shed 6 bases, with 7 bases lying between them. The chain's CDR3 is CASSVMDTQYF. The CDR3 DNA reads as TGTGCCAGCAGCGTTATGGATACGCAGTATTTT.

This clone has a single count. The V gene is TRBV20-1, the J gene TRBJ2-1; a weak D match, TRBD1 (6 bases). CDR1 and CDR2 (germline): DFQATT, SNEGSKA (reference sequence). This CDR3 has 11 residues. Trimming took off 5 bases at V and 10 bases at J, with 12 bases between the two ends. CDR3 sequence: CSAPLRGEQFF. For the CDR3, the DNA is TGCAGTGCTCCTTTAAGGGGGGAGCAGTTCTTC.

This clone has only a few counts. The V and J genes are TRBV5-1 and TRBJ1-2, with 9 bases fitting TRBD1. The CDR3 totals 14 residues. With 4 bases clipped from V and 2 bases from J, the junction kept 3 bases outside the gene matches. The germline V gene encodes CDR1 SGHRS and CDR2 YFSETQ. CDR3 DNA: TGCGCCAGCAGCCCGGGGACAGGGAACTATGGCTACACCTTC. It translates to CASSPGTGNYGYTF. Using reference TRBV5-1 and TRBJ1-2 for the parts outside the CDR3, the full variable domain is KAGVTQTPRYLIKTRGQQVTLSCSPISGHRSVSWYQQTPGQGLQFLFEYFSETQRNKGNFPGRFSGRQFSNSRSEMNVSTLELGDSALYLCASSPGTGNYGYTFGSGTRLTVV.